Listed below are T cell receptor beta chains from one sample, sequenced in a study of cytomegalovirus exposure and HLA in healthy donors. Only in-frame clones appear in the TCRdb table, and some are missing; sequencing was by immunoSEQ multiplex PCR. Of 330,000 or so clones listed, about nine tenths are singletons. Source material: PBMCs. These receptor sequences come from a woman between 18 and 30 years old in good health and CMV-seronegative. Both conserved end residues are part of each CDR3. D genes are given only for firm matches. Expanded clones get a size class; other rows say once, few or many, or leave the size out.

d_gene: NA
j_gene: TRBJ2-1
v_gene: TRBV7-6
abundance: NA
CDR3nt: TGTGCCAGCAGCTTCGGTCCTAACTCCTACAATGAGCAGTTCTTC
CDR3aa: CASSFGPNSYNEQFF

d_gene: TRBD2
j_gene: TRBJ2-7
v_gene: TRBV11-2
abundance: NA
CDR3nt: TGTGCCAGCAGCTGGCCCGAGCGGGAGGGCTACGAGCAGTACTTC
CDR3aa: CASSWPEREGYEQYF

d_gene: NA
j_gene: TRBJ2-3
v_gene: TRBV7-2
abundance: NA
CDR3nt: TGTGCCAGCAGCTTAGGACAGTATCCTCGCACAGATACGCAGTATTTT
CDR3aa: CASSLGQYPRTDTQYF

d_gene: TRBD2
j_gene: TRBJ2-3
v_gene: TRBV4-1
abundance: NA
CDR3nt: TGCGCCAGCAGCCAAGATGGACTAGCGGGAGTCTCGGATACGCAGTATTTT
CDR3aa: CASSQDGLAGVSDTQYF

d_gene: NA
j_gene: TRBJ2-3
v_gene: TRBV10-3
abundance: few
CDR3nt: TGTGCCATCAGTGAGGAGAGAGATACGCAGTATTTT
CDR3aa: CAISEERDTQYF

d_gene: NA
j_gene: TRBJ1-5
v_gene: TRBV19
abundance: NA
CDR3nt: TGTGCCAGTAGTATGAGGTCGGGGCCCCAGCATTTT
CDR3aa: CASSMRSGPQHF

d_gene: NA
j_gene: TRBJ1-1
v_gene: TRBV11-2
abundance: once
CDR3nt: TGTGCCAGCAGCCCTTGGACAGCCCAAGACACTGAAGCTTTCTTT
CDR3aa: CASSPWTAQDTEAFF

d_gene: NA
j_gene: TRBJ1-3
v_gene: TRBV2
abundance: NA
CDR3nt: TGTGCCAGCACCGGACTTAGCTCTGGAAACACCATATATTTT
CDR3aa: CASTGLSSGNTIYF

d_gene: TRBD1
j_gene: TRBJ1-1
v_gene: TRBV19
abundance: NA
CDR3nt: TGTGCCAGTAGTCCGTACAGGGGCTTGAACACTGAAGCTTTCTTT
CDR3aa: CASSPYRGLNTEAFF

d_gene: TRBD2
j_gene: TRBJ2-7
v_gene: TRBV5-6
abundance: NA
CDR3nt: TGTGCCAGCAGCTCGCCTTTAGCGGGAGGGCTATACGAGCAGTACTTC
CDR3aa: CASSSPLAGGLYEQYF

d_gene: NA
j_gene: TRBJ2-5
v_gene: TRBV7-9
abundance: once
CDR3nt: TGTGCCAGCAGCTCAATAGAGACCCAGTACTTC
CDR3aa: CASSSIETQYF

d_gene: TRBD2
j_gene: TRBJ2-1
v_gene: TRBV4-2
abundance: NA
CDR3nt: TGTGCCAGCAGCCAGGAGACTAGCGTGGGGGTGGGTAATGAGCAGTTCTTC
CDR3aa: CASSQETSVGVGNEQFF

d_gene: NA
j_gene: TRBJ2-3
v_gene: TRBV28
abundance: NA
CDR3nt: TGTGCCAGCAGCTCCAGTCTTGCTGGTACGCAGTATTTT
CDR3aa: CASSSSLAGTQYF

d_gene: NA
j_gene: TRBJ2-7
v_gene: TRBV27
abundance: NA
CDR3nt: TGTGCCAGCAGTTTATCCCAGGGTTTATACGAGCAGTACTTC
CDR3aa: CASSLSQGLYEQYF

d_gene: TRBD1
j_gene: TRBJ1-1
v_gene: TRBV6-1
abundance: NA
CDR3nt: TGTGCCAGCAGTGAATTTGGACAGGGGTTAATGAACACTGAAGCTTTCTTT
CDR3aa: CASSEFGQGLMNTEAFF

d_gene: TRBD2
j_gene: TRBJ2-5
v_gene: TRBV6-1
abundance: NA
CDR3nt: TGTGCCCTGGGGGGACTAGCGGAAGAGACCCAGTACTTC
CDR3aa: CALGGLAEETQYF

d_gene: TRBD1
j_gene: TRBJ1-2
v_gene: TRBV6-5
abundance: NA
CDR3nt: TGTGCCAGCAACAACAGGGGGGCCGTCACCTTC
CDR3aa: CASNNRGAVTF

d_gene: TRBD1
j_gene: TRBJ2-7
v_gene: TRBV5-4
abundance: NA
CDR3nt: TGTGCCAGCAGCTCCCCGACAGGGGCCGAGCAGTACTTC
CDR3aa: CASSSPTGAEQYF

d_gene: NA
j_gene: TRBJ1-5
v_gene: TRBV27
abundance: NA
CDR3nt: TGTGCCAGCAGATATAGCGGGGGAAGCAATCAGCCCCAGCATTTT
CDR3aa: CASRYSGGSNQPQHF

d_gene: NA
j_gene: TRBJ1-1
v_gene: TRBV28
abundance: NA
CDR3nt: TGTGCCAGCAGTTCCGAGATCATGAACACTGAAGCTTTCTTT
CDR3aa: CASSSEIMNTEAFF

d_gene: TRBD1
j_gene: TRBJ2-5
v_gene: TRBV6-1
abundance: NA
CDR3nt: TGTGCCAGCAGTGCACAGGGGATCCAAGAGACCCAGTACTTC
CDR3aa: CASSAQGIQETQYF

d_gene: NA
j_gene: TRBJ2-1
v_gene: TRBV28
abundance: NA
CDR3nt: TGTGCCAGCATCCTAGGCTCCTCGGCGGCTGAGCAGTTCTTC
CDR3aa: CASILGSSAAEQFF

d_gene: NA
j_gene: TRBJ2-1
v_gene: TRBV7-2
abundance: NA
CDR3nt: TGTGCCAGCAGTAAAGACAGAAAGCAGTTCTTC
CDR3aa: CASSKDRKQFF

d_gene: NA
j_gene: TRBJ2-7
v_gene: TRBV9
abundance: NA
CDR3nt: TGTGCCAGCAGCGTAGGCACAGGGCGGTCCGGGACCTACGAGCAGTACTTC
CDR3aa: CASSVGTGRSGTYEQYF

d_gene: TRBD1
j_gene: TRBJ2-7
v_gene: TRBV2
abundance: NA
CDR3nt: TGTGCCAGCAGGGGGGACAGGGGACCGTACGAGCAGTACTTC
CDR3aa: CASRGDRGPYEQYF

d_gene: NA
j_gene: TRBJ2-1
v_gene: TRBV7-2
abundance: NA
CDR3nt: TGTGCCAGCAGCTTAACAGGGGGAGGGTACAATGAGCAGTTCTTC
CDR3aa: CASSLTGGGYNEQFF

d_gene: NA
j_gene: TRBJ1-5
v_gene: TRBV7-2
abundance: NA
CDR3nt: TGTGCCAGCAGCTTAGAGGAGGGGCAGCCCCAGCATTTT
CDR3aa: CASSLEEGQPQHF

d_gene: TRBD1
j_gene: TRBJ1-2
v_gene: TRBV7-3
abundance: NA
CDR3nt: TGTGCCAGCAGCTCGGGGACAGGGGACGGCTACACCTTC
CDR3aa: CASSSGTGDGYTF

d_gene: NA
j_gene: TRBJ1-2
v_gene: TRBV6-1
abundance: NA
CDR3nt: TGTGCCAGCGGTCGGACCTCAGACAGAATCTATGGCTACACCTTC
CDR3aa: CASGRTSDRIYGYTF

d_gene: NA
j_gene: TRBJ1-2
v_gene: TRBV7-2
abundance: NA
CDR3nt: TGTGCCAGCAGCTCGGATCGGTCACCCCTTGGGGGCGATGGCTACACCTTC
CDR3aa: CASSSDRSPLGGDGYTF

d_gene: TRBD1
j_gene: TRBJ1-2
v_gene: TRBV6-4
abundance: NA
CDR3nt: TGTGCCAGCAGAGCAACTCCGGGACAGGGGGAAGGCTATGGCTACACCTTC
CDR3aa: CASRATPGQGEGYGYTF

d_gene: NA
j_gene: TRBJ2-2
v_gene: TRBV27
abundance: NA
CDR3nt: TGTGCCAGCAGTGCCTTACAGGGGAACACCGGGGAGCTGTTTTTT
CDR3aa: CASSALQGNTGELFF

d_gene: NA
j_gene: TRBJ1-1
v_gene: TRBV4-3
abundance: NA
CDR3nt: TGCGCCAGCAGCAAAGAGGGGCGTTCCTGGGGGAACACTGAAGCTTTCTTT
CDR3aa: CASSKEGRSWGNTEAFF

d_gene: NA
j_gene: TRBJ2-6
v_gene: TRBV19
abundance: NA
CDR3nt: TGTGCCGCCTCAAAGCCGGGGTACGGGGCCAACGTCCTGACTTTC
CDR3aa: CAASKPGYGANVLTF

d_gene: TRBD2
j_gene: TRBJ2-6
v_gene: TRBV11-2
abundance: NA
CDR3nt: TGTGCCAGCAGCTTAGAGCTAGCGGGACTATCCCGCTCTGGGGCCAACGTCCTGACTTTC
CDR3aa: CASSLELAGLSRSGANVLTF

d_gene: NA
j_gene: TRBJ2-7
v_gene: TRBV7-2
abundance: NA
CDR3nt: TGTGCCAGCCGTGGGGGCGGCAGCTCCTACGAGCAGTACTTC
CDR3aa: CASRGGGSSYEQYF

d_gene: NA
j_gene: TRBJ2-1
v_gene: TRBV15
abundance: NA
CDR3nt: TGTGCCACCAGCACCACGGGGGACTCCTACAATGAGCAGTTCTTC
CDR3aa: CATSTTGDSYNEQFF

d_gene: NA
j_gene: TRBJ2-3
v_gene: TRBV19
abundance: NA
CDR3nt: TGTGCCAGTAGTATCTCGCGGGGCACAGATACGCAGTATTTT
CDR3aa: CASSISRGTDTQYF

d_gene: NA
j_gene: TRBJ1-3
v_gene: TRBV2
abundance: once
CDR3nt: TGTGCCAGACAGACAGTCTCGGGAAACACCATATATTTT
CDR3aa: CARQTVSGNTIYF

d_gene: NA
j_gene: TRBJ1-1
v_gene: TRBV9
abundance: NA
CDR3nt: TGTGCCAGCAGCGTAGTTCCTTCCCGGTCGGAAGCTTTCTTT
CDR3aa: CASSVVPSRSEAFF

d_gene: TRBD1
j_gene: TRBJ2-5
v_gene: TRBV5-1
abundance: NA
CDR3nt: TGCGCCAGTGCCCCGGGACAGGGAGCCGAGACCCAGTACTTC
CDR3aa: CASAPGQGAETQYF

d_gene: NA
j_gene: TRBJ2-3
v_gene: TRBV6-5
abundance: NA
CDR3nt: TGTGCCAGCTCCTCAGCGTCGGATACGCAGTATTTT
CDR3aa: CASSSASDTQYF

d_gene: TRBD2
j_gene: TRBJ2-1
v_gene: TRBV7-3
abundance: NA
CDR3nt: TGTGCCAGCAGCCCAGGACTAGCGGCCAATGAGCAGTTCTTC
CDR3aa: CASSPGLAANEQFF

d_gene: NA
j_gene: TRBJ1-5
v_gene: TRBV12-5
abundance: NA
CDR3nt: TGTGCTAGTGGTTTGCCACAACAGGGTAATCAGCCCCAGCATTTT
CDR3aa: CASGLPQQGNQPQHF

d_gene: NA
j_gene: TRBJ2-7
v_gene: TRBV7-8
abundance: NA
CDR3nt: TGTGCCAGCAGCCTATACCTAAGGGAGTCCGAGCAGTACTTC
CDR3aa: CASSLYLRESEQYF

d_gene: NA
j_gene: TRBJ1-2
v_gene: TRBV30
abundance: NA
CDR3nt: TGTGCCCGGCAAGACGCAGGAAACTATGGCTACACCTTC
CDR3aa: CARQDAGNYGYTF

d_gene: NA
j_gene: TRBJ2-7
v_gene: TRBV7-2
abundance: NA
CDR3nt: TGTGCCAGCACCCGAGGAGGCTCCCCCTACGAGCAGTACTTC
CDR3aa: CASTRGGSPYEQYF

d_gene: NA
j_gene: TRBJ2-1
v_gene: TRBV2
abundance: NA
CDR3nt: TGTGCCAGCAGTGAGGACGGGGGCTACAATGAGCAGTTCTTC
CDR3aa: CASSEDGGYNEQFF

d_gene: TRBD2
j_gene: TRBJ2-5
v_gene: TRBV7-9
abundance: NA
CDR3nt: TGTGCCAGCAGCACGACTAGCTCGAGGGAGACCCAGTACTTC
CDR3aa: CASSTTSSRETQYF

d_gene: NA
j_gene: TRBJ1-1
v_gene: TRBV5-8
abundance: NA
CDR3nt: TGTGCCAGCAGAAATACGGGGGGGCGGACTGAAGCTTTCTTT
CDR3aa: CASRNTGGRTEAFF

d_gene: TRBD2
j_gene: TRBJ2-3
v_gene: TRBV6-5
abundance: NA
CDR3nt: TGTGCCAGCAGTTACTCGGCGGGAGAGGGCACAGATACGCAGTATTTT
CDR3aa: CASSYSAGEGTDTQYF